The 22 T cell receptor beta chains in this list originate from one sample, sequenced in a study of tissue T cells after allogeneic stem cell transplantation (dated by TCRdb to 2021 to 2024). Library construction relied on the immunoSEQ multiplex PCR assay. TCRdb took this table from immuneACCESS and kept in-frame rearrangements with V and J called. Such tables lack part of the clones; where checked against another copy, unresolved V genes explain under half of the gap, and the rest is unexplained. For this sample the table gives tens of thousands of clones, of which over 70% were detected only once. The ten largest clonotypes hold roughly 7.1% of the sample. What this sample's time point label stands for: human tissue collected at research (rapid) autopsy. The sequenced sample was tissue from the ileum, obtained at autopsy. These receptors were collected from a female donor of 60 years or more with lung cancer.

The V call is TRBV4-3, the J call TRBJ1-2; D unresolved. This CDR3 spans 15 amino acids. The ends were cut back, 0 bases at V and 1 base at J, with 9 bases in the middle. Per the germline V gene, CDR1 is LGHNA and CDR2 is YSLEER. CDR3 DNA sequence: TGCGCCAGCAGCCAAGATATTGCAAGTAACTATGGCTACACCTTC. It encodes CASSQDIASNYGYTF.

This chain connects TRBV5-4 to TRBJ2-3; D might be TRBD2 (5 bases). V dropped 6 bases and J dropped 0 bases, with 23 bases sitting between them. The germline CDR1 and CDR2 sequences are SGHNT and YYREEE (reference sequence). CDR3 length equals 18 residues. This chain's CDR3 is CASTFGDGRRTSTDTQYF. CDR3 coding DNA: TGTGCCAGCACATTCGGTGATGGACGGAGGACTAGCACAGATACGCAGTATTTT.

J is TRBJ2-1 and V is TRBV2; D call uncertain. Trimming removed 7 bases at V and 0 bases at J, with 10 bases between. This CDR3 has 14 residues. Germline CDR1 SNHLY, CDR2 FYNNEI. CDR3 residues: CASNDLISYNEQFF. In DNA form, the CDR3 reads TGTGCCAGCAACGACCTGATCTCCTACAATGAGCAGTTCTTC. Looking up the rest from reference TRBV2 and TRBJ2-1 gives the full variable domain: EPEVTQTPSHQVTQMGQEVILRCVPISNHLYFYWYRQILGQKVEFLVSFYNNEISEKSEIFDDQFSVERPDGSNFTLKIRSTKLEDSAMYFCASNDLISYNEQFFGPGTRLTVL.

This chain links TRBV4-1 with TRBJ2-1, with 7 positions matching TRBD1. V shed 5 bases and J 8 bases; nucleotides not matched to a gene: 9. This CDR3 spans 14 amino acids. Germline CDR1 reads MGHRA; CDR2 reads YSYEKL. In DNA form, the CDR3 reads TGCGCCAGCAGCGCCCGGGACAGCGAGGATGAGCAGTTCTTC. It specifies CASSARDSEDEQFF.

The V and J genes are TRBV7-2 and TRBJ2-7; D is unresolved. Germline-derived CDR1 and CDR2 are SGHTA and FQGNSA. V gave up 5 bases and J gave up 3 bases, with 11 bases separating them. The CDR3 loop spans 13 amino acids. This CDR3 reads CASSRTAFYEQYF. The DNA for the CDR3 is TGTGCCAGCAGCCGAACAGCCTTCTACGAGCAGTACTTC.

Here the CDR3 DNA reads TGTGCCAGCAGCCCCCAGGGGGTCGGAGAGCAGTTCTTC. As protein: CASSPQGVGEQFF. The V call is TRBV5-4, the J call TRBJ2-1; 7 bases line up with TRBD1. The length of the CDR3 is 13 residues. Germline V gene sequence: CDR1 SGHNT, CDR2 YYREEE (reference sequence). V lost 4 bases and J lost 10; bases outside the gene matches: 8.

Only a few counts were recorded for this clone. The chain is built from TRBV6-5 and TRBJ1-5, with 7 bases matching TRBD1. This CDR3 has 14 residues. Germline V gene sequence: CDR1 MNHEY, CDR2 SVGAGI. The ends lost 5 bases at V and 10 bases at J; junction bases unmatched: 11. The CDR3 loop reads CASSLTGALGPQHF. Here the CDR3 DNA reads TGTGCCAGCAGTCTCACAGGGGCCCTCGGTCCCCAGCATTTT.

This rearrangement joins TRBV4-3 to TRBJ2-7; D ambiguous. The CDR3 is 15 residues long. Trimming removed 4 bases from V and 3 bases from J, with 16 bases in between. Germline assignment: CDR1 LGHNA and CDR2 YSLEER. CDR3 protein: CASSLLPEKGYEQYF. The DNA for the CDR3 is TGCGCCAGCAGCCTGCTACCTGAGAAGGGCTACGAGCAGTACTTC.

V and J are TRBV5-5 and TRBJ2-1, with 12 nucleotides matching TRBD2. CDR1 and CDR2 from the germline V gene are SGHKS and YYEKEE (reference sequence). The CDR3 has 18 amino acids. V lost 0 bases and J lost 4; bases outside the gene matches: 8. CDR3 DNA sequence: TGTGCCAGCAGCTTGGGCCTAGCGGGAGGGCCGAAGTACAATGAGCAGTTCTTC. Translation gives CASSLGLAGGPKYNEQFF.

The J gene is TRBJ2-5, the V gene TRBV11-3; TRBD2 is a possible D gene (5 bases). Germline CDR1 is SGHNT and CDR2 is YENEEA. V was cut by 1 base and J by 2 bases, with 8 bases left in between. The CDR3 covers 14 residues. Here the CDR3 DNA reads TGTGCCAGCAGCTTAGCGGGGATACAAGAGACCCAGTACTTC. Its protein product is CASSLAGIQETQYF.

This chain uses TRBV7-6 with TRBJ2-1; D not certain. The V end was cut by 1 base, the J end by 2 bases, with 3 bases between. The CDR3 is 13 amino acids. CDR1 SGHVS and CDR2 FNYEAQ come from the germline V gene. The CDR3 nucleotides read TGTGCCAGCAGCTTAGTCCCCTACAATGAGCAGTTCTTC. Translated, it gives CASSLVPYNEQFF.

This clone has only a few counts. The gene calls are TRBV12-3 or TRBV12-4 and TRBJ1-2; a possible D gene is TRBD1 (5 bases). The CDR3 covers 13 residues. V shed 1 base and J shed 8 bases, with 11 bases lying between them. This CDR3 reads CASSLGTGLGYTF. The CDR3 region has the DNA TGTGCCAGCAGTTTAGGTACAGGCCTGGGCTACACCTTC.

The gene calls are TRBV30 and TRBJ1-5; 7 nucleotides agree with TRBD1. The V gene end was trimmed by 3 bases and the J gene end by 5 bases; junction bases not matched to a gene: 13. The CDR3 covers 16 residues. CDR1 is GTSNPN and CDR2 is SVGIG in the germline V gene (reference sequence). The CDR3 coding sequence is TGTGCCTGGAGGAGGTCGGGGCAGGGGGTGGATCAGCCCCAGCATTTT. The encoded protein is CAWRRSGQGVDQPQHF. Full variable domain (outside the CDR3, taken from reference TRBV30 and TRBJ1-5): SQTIHQWPATLVQPVGSPLSLECTVEGTSNPNLYWYRQAAGRGLQLLFYSVGIGQISSEVPQNLSASRPQDRQFILSSKKLLLSDSGFYLCAWRRSGQGVDQPQHFGDGTRLSIL.

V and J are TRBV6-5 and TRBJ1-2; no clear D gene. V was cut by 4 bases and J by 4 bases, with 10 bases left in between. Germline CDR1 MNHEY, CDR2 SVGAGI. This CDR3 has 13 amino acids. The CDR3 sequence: CASSSPASYGYTF. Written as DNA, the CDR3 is TGTGCCAGCAGTTCTCCAGCCTCCTATGGCTACACCTTC.

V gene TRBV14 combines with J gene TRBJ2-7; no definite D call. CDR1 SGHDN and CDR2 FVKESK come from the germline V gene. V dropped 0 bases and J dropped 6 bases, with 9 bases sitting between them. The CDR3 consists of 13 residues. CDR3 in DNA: TGTGCCAGCAGCCAAGACTTCACCCTCGAGCAGTACTTC. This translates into CASSQDFTLEQYF.

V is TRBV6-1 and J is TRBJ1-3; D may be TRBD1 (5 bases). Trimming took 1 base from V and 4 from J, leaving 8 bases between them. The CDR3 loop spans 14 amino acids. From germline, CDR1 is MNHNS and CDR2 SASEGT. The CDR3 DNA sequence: TGTGCCAGCAGTGAAGGCCGGGGGGGAAACACCATATATTTT. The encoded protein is CASSEGRGGNTIYF.

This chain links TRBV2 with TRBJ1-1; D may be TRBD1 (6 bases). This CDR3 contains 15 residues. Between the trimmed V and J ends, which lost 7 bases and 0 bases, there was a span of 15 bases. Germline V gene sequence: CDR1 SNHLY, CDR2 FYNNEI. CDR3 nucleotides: TGTGCCAGCACATGGACAGTCGCTATGAACACTGAAGCTTTCTTT. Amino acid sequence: CASTWTVAMNTEAFF. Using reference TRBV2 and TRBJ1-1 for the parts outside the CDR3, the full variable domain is EPEVTQTPSHQVTQMGQEVILRCVPISNHLYFYWYRQILGQKVEFLVSFYNNEISEKSEIFDDQFSVERPDGSNFTLKIRSTKLEDSAMYFCASTWTVAMNTEAFFGQGTRLTVV.

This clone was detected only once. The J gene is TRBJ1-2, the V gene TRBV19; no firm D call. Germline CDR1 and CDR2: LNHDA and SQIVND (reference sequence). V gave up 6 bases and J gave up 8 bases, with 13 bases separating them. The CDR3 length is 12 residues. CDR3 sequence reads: CASRSTLWGYTF. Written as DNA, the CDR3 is TGTGCCAGTAGATCGACCCTTTGGGGCTACACCTTC.

The CDR3, as DNA: TGTGCCAGCACCAAAACAGGGGCCTATAATTCACCCCTCCACTTT. Translation: CASTKTGAYNSPLHF. V and J are TRBV21-1 and TRBJ1-6; TRBD1 is taken as the D call from the table, unchecked against the DNA. TRBV21-1 is reported as a pseudogene. The CDR3 consists of 15 residues.

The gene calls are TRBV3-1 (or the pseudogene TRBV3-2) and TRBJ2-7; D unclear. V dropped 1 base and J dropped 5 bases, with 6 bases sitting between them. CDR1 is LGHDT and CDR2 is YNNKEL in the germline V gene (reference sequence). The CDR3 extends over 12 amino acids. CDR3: CASSQVQNEQYF. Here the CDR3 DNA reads TGTGCCAGCAGCCAAGTCCAGAACGAGCAGTACTTC.

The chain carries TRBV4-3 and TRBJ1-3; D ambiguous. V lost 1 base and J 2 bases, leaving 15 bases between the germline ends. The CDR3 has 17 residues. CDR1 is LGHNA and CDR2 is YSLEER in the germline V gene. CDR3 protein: CASSQAVQAAAGNTIYF. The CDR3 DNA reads TGCGCCAGCAGCCAAGCTGTGCAGGCGGCGGCTGGAAACACCATATATTTT.

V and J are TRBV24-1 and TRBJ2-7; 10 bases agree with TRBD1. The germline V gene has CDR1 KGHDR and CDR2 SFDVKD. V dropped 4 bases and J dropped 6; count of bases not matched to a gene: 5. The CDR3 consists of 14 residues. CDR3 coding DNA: TGTGCCACCAGTGACCGGGACAGGGGAGGCGAGCAGTACTTC. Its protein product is CATSDRDRGGEQYF.